These T cell receptor beta chains were read from a single sample in a study of T cells in tumors after PD-1 blockade. Repertoires were generated with immunoSEQ multiplex PCR, while TCRdb's copy carries only in-frame clones and drops some. The table lists several thousand clones, around three fifths of them singletons. Sequencing used tumor tissue, obtained after anti-PD-1 treatment. These receptors were collected from a human donor with basal cell carcinoma. CDR3s include the opening cysteine and the closing phenylalanine or tryptophan. A D gene is named only where the DNA matches it firmly. Clone size is not always given. Where it is, it says once, few, many or a class for expanded clones.

CDR3 | DNA | size | J | V | D
CASSYLGGRTDTQYF | TGTGCCAGCAGCTATCTTGGGGGGCGCACAGATACGCAGTATTTT | - | TRBJ2-3 | TRBV7-9 | -
CASEVSSGNTIYF | TGTGCCAGCGAGGTTAGCTCTGGAAACACCATATATTTT | - | TRBJ1-3 | TRBV2 | -
CASSTVQKADYGYTF | TGTGCCAGCAGTACGGTCCAGAAGGCTGACTATGGCTACACCTTC | - | TRBJ1-2 | TRBV27 | -
CASSLTGGANTGELFF | TGTGCCAGCTCATTAACAGGGGGCGCGAACACCGGGGAGCTGTTTTTT | - | TRBJ2-2 | TRBV18 | TRBD1
CASNRGDEQFF | TGTGCCAGCAACAGGGGCGATGAGCAGTTCTTC | - | TRBJ2-1 | TRBV6-4 | TRBD1
CASSLVRGSKTQYF | TGCGCCAGCAGCCTTGTAAGGGGGTCGAAGACCCAGTACTTC | few | TRBJ2-5 | TRBV5-1 | -
CASSEERGNNEQFF | TGTGCCAGCAGTGAGGAGCGGGGGAACAATGAGCAGTTCTTC | few | TRBJ2-1 | TRBV6-1 | TRBD2
CATSDLQGNEQFF | TGTGCCACCAGTGATTTGCAGGGGAATGAGCAGTTCTTC | few | TRBJ2-1 | TRBV24-1 | -
CAWSKDPGMNTEAFF | TGTGCCTGGAGTAAGGACCCCGGCATGAACACTGAAGCTTTCTTT | - | TRBJ1-1 | TRBV30 | -
CASSWGTGGPNTEAFF | TGCGCCAGCAGCTGGGGGACAGGGGGACCCAACACTGAAGCTTTCTTT | - | TRBJ1-1 | TRBV5-1 | TRBD1
CASSLESAGGSNEQFF | TGCGCCAGCAGCTTGGAGTCGGCAGGGGGTAGCAATGAGCAGTTCTTC | - | TRBJ2-1 | TRBV5-1 | TRBD1
CASNPSGGSYNEQFF | TGTGCCAGCAATCCTAGCGGGGGGTCGTACAATGAGCAGTTCTTC | few | TRBJ2-1 | TRBV2 | TRBD2
CASRRSTGGAETQYF | TGTGCCAGCAGACGTTCGACAGGGGGAGCGGAGACCCAGTACTTC | - | TRBJ2-5 | TRBV14 | TRBD1
CASSQTGLTEAFF | TGTGCCAGCAGCCAAACAGGGTTAACTGAAGCTTTCTTT | - | TRBJ1-1 | TRBV3-1/TRBV3-2 | -
CASSRSSSGNTIYF | TGTGCCAGTAGCCGATCCTCGTCTGGAAACACCATATATTTT | large | TRBJ1-3 | TRBV19 | -
CASSLGSWGTEAFF | TGTGCCAGCAGCTTAGGGTCGTGGGGAACTGAAGCTTTCTTT | few | TRBJ1-1 | TRBV7-2 | -
CASSQEEGQGTDIQYF | TGTGCCAGCAGCCAAGAAGAGGGACAGGGTACAGACATTCAGTACTTC | few | TRBJ2-4 | TRBV4-2 | TRBD1